This note documents a single T cell receptor (beta chain) sequence. Its antigen remains unknown. At one boundary the junction diverges from the germline segment, which might be a read error. CDR1 MNHNS and CDR2 SASEGT come from the germline V gene. The CDR3 covers 13 residues. The record originates from a study of cytomegalovirus exposure and HLA in healthy donors. Study outcomes and limitations: In a later analysis, an Asian-associated ancestry cluster reportedly showed fewer N-insertions than the roughly 710-donor mean. In a later analysis, several top co-occurrence clusters appeared linked to parvovirus B19, influenza, CMV and Epstein-Barr virus.

PCR primers comprised 60 Vbeta and 13 Jbeta primers. Measured with immunoSEQ multiplex PCR; TCRdb has only the in-frame clones, and not every one. The data show tens of thousands of clones, around 80% seen once. This cohort consisted of healthy bone marrow donors. The chain has TRBV6-1 and TRBJ2-2; 7 nucleotides align to TRBD2. The receptor was isolated from a man aged 40-50 years in good health and CMV-seronegative. The specimen sequenced was PBMCs. CDR3 protein: CASSEARSGEPFF. In DNA form, the CDR3 reads TGTGCCAGCAGTGAAGCCCGGAGCGGGGAGCCGTTTTTT.